A selection of T cell receptor beta chains follows, all from one sample in a study of T-cell reconstitution after alpha-beta-depleted transplantation in children. TCRdb recomputed calls from the PCR reads with MiXCR, one row per CDR3 protein. In the table there are around 250,000 distinct CDR3 sequences, about a quarter of which are singletons. Here the sequenced sample was PBMCs, taken before TCRalphabeta/CD19-depleted stem cell transplant. These receptors were obtained from a girl aged 2 to 9 with Fanconi anemia, due to receive a stem cell transplant. Both conserved end residues are part of each CDR3.

>TRBV2
CASSEAGWGNYEQYF
>TRBV29-1
CSVEKGVGYEQYF
>TRBV7-2
CASSLLQGYGYTF
>TRBV28
CASSFQSIRPYEQYF
>TRBV6-5
CASSYSISVETQYF
>TRBV29-1
CSVDREGSYEQYF
>TRBV20-1
CSAKITYEQYF
>TRBV27
CASSFGLAGSGRMNEQFF
>TRBV24-1
CATSDGGGGTDTQYF
>TRBV5-1
CASSLTLAGADTQYF
>TRBV5-6
CASSLVPAGRSEQYF
>TRBV20-1
CSASPSSGIVGSYEQYF
>TRBV7-6
CASSSVGTVRPFF
>TRBV27
CASSSLAGGEQYF
>TRBV6-5
CASSYSRAQETQYF
>TRBV7-9
CASRATSTDTQYF
>TRBV28
CASSKDWEQETQYF
>TRBV7-2
CASRYGLADTQYF
>TRBV21-1
CASSKVPRRETQYF
>TRBV20-1
CSASSLAGVAYNEQFF
>TRBV10-3
CAISESTGEETQYF
>TRBV5-1
CASSEPGQGHNEQFF
>TRBV28
CASRGYYNEQFF
>TRBV12-3/TRBV12-4
CASSSQIRSYEQYF
>TRBV12-3/TRBV12-4
CASSLSRGRDNEQFF
>TRBV5-1
CASSLDRGNNEQFF
>TRBV5-1
CASSAEFRYNEQFF
>TRBV27
CASSLAGDEQYF
>TRBV29-1
CSVASESGGTDTQYF
>TRBV4-2
CATSVGILAGTDEQFF
>TRBV5-1
CASSLRGTSPYGYTF
>TRBV29-1
CSAVRSGRKEETQYF